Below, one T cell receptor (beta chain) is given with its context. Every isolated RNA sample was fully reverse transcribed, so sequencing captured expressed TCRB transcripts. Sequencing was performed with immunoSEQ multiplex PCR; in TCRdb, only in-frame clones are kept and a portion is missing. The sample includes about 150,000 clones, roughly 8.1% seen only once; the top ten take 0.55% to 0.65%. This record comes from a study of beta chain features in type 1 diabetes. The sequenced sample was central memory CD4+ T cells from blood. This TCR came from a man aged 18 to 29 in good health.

The CDR3 spells CASSLQGGQPQHF. In nucleotides, the CDR3 is TGCGCCAGCAGCCTACAGGGCGGGCAGCCCCAGCATTTT. This chain uses TRBV5-1 with TRBJ1-5; D possibly corresponds to TRBD1 (6 bases). The germline gives CDR1 SGHRS, CDR2 YFSETQ. The CDR3 has 13 amino acids. V was shortened by 4 bases and J by 7 bases, with 12 bases between the two germline ends.